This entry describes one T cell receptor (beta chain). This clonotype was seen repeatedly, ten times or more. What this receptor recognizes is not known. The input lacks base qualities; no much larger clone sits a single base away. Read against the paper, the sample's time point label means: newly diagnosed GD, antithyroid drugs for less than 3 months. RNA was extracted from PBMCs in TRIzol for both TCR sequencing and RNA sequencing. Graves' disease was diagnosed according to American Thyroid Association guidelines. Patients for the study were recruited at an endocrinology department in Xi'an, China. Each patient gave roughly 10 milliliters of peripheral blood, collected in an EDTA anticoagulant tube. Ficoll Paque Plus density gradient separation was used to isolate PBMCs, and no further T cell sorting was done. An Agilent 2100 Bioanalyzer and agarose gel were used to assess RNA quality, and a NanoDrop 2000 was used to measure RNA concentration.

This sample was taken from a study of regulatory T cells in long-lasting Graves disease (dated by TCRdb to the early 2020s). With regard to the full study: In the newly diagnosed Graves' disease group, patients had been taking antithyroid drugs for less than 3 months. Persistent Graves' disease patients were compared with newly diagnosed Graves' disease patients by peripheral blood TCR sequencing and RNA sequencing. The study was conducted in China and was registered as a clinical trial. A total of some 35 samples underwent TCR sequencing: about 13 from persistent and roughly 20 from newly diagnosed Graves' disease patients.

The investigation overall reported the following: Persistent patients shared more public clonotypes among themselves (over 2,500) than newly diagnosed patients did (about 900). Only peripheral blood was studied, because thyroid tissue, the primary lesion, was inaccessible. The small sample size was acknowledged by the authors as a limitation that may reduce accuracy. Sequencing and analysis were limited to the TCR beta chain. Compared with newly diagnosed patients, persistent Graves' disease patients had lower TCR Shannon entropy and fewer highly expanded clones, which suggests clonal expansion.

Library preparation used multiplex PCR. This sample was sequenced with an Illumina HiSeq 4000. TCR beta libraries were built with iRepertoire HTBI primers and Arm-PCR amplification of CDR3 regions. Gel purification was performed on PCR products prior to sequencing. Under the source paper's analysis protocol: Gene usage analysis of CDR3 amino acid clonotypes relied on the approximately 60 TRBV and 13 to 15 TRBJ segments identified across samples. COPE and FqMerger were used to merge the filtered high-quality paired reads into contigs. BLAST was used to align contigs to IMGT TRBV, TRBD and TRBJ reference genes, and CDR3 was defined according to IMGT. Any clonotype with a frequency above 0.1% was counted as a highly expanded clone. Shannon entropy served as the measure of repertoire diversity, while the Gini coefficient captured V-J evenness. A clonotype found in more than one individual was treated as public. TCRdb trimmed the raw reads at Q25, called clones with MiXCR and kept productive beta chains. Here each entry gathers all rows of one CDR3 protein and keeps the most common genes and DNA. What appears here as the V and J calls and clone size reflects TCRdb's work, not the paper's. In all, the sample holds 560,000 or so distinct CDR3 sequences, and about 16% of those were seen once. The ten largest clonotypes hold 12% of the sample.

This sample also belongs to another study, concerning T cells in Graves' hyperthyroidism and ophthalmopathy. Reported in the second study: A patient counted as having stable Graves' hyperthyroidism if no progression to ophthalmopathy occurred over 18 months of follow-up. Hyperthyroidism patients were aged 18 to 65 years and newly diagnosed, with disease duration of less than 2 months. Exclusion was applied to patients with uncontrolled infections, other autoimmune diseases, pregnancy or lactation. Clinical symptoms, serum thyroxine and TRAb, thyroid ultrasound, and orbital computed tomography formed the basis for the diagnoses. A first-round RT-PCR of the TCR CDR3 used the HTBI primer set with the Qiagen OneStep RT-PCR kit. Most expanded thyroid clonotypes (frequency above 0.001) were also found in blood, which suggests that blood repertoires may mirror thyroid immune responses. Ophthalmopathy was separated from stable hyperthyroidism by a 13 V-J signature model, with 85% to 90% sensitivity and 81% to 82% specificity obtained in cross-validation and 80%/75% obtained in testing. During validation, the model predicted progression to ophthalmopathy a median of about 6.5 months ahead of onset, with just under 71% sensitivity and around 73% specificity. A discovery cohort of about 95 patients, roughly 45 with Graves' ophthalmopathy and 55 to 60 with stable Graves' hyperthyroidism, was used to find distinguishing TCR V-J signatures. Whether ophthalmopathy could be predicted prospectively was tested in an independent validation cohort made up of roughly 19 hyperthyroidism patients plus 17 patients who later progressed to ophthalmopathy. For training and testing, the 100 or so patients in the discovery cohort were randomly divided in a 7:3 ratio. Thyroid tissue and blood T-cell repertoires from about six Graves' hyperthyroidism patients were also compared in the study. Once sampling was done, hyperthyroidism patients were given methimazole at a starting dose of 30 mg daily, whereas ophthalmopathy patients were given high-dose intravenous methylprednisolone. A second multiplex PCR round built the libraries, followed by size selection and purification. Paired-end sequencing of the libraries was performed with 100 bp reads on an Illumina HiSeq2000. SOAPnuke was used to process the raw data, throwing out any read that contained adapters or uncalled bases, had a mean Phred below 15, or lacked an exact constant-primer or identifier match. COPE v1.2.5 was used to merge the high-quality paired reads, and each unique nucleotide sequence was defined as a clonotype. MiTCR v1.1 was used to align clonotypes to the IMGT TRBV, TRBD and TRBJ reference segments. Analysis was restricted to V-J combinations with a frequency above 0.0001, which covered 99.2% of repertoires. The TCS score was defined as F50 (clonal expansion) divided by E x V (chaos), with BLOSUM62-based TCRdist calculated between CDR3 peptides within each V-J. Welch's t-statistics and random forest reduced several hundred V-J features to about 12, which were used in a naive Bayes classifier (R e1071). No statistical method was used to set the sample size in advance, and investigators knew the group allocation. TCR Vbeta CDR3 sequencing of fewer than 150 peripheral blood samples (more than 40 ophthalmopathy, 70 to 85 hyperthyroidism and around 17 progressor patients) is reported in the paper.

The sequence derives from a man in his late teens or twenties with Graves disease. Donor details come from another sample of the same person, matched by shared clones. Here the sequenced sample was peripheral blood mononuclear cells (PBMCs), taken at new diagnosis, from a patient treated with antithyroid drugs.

The DNA sequence is given as TGTGCCAGCAGCCTCCGGGACATATCCTCCGATACGCAGTATTTT. It codes for CASSLRDISSDTQYF. The chain is encoded by TRBV27 joined to TRBJ2-3, and TRBD1 may be the D gene, going by 6 matching bases. Sequences MNHEY (CDR1) and SMNVEV (CDR2) are obtained from the germline V gene (reference sequence). The cysteine opens and the phenylalanine closes a CDR3 of 15 amino acids. The kept DNA is CDR3 alone, 45 bases in frame from the first base. V is shortened by 6 bases, J by 6 bases, and the region joining them spans 19 bases.